The 8 T cell receptor beta chains reported below all come from one sample, sequenced in a study of T cells in Graves' hyperthyroidism and ophthalmopathy. Amplification targeted TCR beta CDR3 regions from RNA transcripts. First-round RT-PCR with HTBI primers amplified the TCR CDR3 region. In TCRdb, the multiplex PCR reads were re-called with MiXCR into one record per CDR3 protein. The sample contains about 380,000 distinct CDR3 sequences, less than 20% of which appear only once. Specimen: blood. All receptors come from a man younger than 35 with Graves' ophthalmopathy.

This clonotype was seen more than once but under ten times. The chain couples TRBV12-3 or TRBV12-4 to TRBJ2-7; maybe TRBD1 (6 bases). V lost 5 bases and J lost 2, with 13 bases in between. The CDR3 covers 14 residues. CDR3 loop: CASSQRQVTYEQYF. CDR3 DNA sequence: TGTGCCAGCAGTCAACGACAGGTCACCTACGAGCAGTACTTC.

For this clonotype: A much larger clone lies a single base off, so this may be a read error. The DNA of the CDR3 is TGTGCCAGCAGCAAAACTACCGGGACAGAGAAAGAGACCCAGTCCTTC. Its protein product is CASSKTTGTEKETQSF. The chain has TRBV12-3 or TRBV12-4 and TRBJ2-5; TRBD1 aligns across 7 bases. This CDR3 spans 16 amino acids.

The CDR3 loop is CASSDGTLGPNSPLHF. CDR3 bases: TGTGCCAGCAGTGACGGGACATTGGGGCCAAATTCACCCCTCCACTTT. The genes are TRBV2 and TRBJ1-6; D is possibly TRBD1 (6 bases). The CDR3 is 16 amino acids. Germline V gene lookup returns CDR1 SNHLY and CDR2 FYNNEI. The V and J ends lost 3 bases and 7 bases respectively, with 16 bases between them.

This clonotype has a count of ten or more. The rearrangement links TRBV7-3 to TRBJ2-7, with 7 bases that match TRBD2. Germline V lookup: CDR1 SGHTA, CDR2 FQGTGA. This CDR3 has 14 amino acids. V was pared by 3 bases and J by 3 bases, with 5 bases of the junction left unmatched. CDR3 DNA: TGTGCCAGCAGCTTGGGCGCTAGCGGCTACGAGCAGTACTTC. This gives the protein CASSLGASGYEQYF.

This clonotype came up a few times. The chain recombines TRBV12-3 or TRBV12-4 with TRBJ1-3; TRBD1 might be the D (5 bases). The CDR3 is 16 residues long. Trimming pared 4 bases from V and 7 bases from J, leaving 20 bases between. The CDR3 nucleotides are TGTGCCAGCAGTTCCCCCGCCCGCACAGGAACTAACACCATATATTTT. This encodes CASSSPARTGTNTIYF.

This chain joins TRBV20-1 and TRBJ1-1; TRBD1 agrees at 8 bases. CDR1 is DFQATT, CDR2 SNEGSKA, per germline (reference sequence). J was trimmed by 0 bases and V by 0 bases; bases with no gene match: 3. The CDR3 runs to 15 residues. CDR3 in DNA: TGCAGTGCTAGAGATCCGACAGGGGTGAACACTGAAGCTTTCTTT. The encoded protein is CSARDPTGVNTEAFF.

This clonotype was recorded at least ten times. This chain links TRBV3-1 with TRBJ2-4, with 8 bases that match TRBD1. From germline, CDR1 is LGHDT and CDR2 YNNKEL (reference sequence). V trimming: 1 base; J trimming: 9 bases; junction bases outside the gene matches: 8. This CDR3 spans 15 amino acids. CDR3 nucleotide sequence: TGTGCCAGCAGCCAAGGGCAGGGGGCACTAGGCATTCAGTACTTC. Its protein is CASSQGQGALGIQYF.

This clonotype has ten or more counts. This chain connects TRBV18 to TRBJ1-5; possibly TRBD1 for D (6 bases). This CDR3 has 13 amino acids. Germline assignment: CDR1 KGHSH and CDR2 LQKENI. Trimming removed 8 bases from V and 9 bases from J, with 17 bases in between. The CDR3 loop reads CASPGADSWPQHF. CDR3 DNA: TGTGCCAGCCCAGGGGCTGACTCTTGGCCCCAGCATTTT.